These 26 T cell receptor beta chains were sequenced from one sample in a study of HIV-infected children after antiretroviral therapy interruption. The sample's treatment: PENTA 11 planned treatment interruption arm or continuous ART arm. The TCR library was built from RNA with a 3' RACE protocol and unique molecular identifiers. In TCRdb, the 3' RACE reads were re-called with MiXCR into one record per CDR3 protein. This table has roughly 15,000 distinct CDR3 sequences, roughly 3.5% appearing once. This sample comprised CD45RO+ CD8+ T cells from PBMCs, pooled from several time points, obtained from a donor given antiretroviral therapy, either interrupted or continuous. Subset here: memory CD8+ CD45RO+ CD45RA- T cells. Every receptor here comes from a pool of human donors with HIV.

The sample holds a few counts of this clonotype. The CDR3 end shows no conserved phenylalanine or tryptophan, and so a read error is likely. The DNA is left out, because the CDR3 cannot be placed on it with certainty; the CDR3 is given as TCRdb lists it. The J gene is TRBJ2-1, the V gene TRBV5-1; the D call in the table, TRBD2, was not verified against the DNA. The CDR3 spans 9 amino acids, including both terminal residues. Germline CDR1 SGHRS, CDR2 YFSETQ. The CDR3 sequence: CASSLLGPS.

This clonotype occurred many times. V and J are TRBV27 and TRBJ1-2; D remains unclear. In germline, CDR1 is MNHEY, CDR2 SMNVEV (reference sequence). The V end was cut by 2 bases, the J end by 6 bases, with 10 bases between. The CDR3 runs to 13 residues. CDR3: CASSLMGSNGYTF. CDR3 DNA: TGTGCCAGCAGTTTAATGGGGTCGAATGGCTACACCTTC.

The V call is TRBV11-2, the J call TRBJ2-1; TRBD1 is a possible D gene (6 bases). This CDR3 comprises 14 residues. In germline, CDR1 is SGHAT, CDR2 FQNNGV. The V end lost 3 bases, the J end lost 9 bases, and 15 bases lay between the germline ends. The CDR3 is CASSLVGGPSEQFF. As DNA, the CDR3 is TGTGCCAGCAGCTTGGTAGGGGGACCAAGTGAGCAGTTCTTC.

In its sample, this clonotype is medium-sized. The chain recombines TRBV30 with TRBJ1-1; 8 bases align to TRBD1. Germline V gives CDR1 GTSNPN, CDR2 SVGIG (reference sequence). With V trimmed by 4 bases and J by 6 bases, 4 bases remained unmatched. The CDR3 consists of 12 residues. The CDR3 DNA is TGTGCCTGGATCAGGGGGCCGGCTGAAGCTTTCTTT. The encoded protein is CAWIRGPAEAFF.

This clonotype has a count of ten or more. This chain uses TRBV7-3 with TRBJ2-1, with no clear D. Germline CDR1 and CDR2: SGHTA and FQGTGA. Trimming took 1 base from V and 5 from J, leaving 18 bases between them. The CDR3 runs 17 residues. In DNA form, the CDR3 reads TGTGCCAGCAGCTTAATTGGGTCGGTAGCAACTAACAATGAGCAGTTCTTC. Translated, it gives CASSLIGSVATNNEQFF.

This clonotype was seen repeatedly, ten times or more. The J gene is TRBJ2-7, the V gene TRBV6-1; D possibly corresponds to TRBD1 (6 bases). From germline, CDR1 is MNHNS and CDR2 SASEGT. CDR3 length equals 13 residues. Trimming took 1 base from V and 3 from J, leaving 7 bases between them. The CDR3 DNA sequence: TGTGCCAGCAGTGAAGACAGGGACTACGAGCAGTACTTC. Its protein product is CASSEDRDYEQYF.

This chain uses TRBV9 with TRBJ1-1, with 8 bases aligning to TRBD1. The CDR3 has 17 residues. The V gene's germline CDR1 is SGDLS and CDR2 YYNGEE. J lost 4 bases, V lost 5 bases, and 16 bases had no gene match. DNA for the CDR3: TGTGCCAGCAGTGAGGGGGCAGGGGGCTCTCTGAGCACTGAAGCTTTCTTT. It yields the protein CASSEGAGGSLSTEAFF.

This clonotype has a count of ten or more. The chain couples TRBV27 to TRBJ2-7, with 8 bases lining up with TRBD1. CDR3 length equals 14 residues. V trimming: 5 bases; J trimming: 4 bases; junction bases outside the gene matches: 7. CDR1 MNHEY and CDR2 SMNVEV come from the germline V gene (reference sequence). The CDR3 loop reads CASSPGQGVYEQYF. CDR3 DNA sequence: TGTGCCAGCAGTCCCGGACAGGGTGTGTACGAGCAGTACTTC.

A word on this clonotype: Relative to the germline gene, one junction end is altered; a read error may explain this. V usage is TRBV10-3 and J usage is TRBJ2-1, with 8 bases lining up with TRBD2. Germline-derived CDR1 and CDR2 are ENHRY and SYGVKD. There are 15 residues in the CDR3. CDR3 nucleotides: TGTGCCATCTGTGAGTCGGTTAGCGGGACGAGTGAGCAGTTCTTC. Translating it yields CAICESVSGTSEQFF.

This clonotype was detected many times. The chain is built from TRBV12-3 or TRBV12-4 and TRBJ2-5, with D perhaps assigned TRBD1 or TRBD2 (5 bases each). The CDR3 runs 12 residues. V gave up 10 bases and J gave up 5 bases, with 14 bases separating them. The CDR3 loop reads CATQGDGETQYF. CDR3 DNA sequence: TGTGCCACCCAGGGAGATGGGGAGACCCAGTACTTC.

The sample holds many counts of this clonotype. The chain carries TRBV27 and TRBJ1-5, with D perhaps matching TRBD1 (6 bases). CDR1 is MNHEY, CDR2 SMNVEV, per germline (reference sequence). V lost 3 bases to trimming and J lost 5 bases, with 11 bases between them. This CDR3 region has 14 residues. The CDR3 bases are TGTGCCAGCAGTTTGCTAGGGGGTGATCAGCCCCAGCATTTT. It encodes CASSLLGGDQPQHF.

This clonotype occurred many times. The rearrangement uses TRBV5-5 and TRBJ2-7, with a tentative D call TRBD1 (6 bases). The length of the CDR3 is 16 residues. Between the trimmed V and J ends, which lost 2 bases and 2 bases, there was a span of 17 bases. Per germline, CDR1 SGHKS and CDR2 YYEKEE (reference sequence). CDR3 nucleotides: TGTGCCAGCAGCTTATTTCGACCAGGGGCCCCCTACGAGCAGTACTTC. Protein product: CASSLFRPGAPYEQYF.

At least ten counts were recorded for this clonotype. The CDR3 bases are TGTGCCAGCAGTCCCATTGAGGGACAGCATCGTACTTCGACCCCCGAGCAGTTCTTC. This codes for CASSPIEGQHRTSTPEQFF. The chain links TRBV12-3 or TRBV12-4 to TRBJ2-1; 7 bases are a match to TRBD1. V shed 5 bases, J shed 10 bases, and the junction held 26 bases outside the gene matches. The CDR3 is 19 amino acids.

The chain employs TRBV20-1 and TRBJ1-5, with TRBD1 as a possible D gene (5 bases). The ends were cut back, 0 bases at V and 9 bases at J, with 18 bases in the middle. The germline V gene has CDR1 DFQATT and CDR2 SNEGSKA (reference sequence). This CDR3 contains 15 residues. The CDR3, as DNA: TGCAGTGCTAGAGATCTACTCGAAGGACATTTGCCCCAGCATTTT. Its translation is CSARDLLEGHLPQHF.

The gene calls are TRBV19 and TRBJ1-4; D gene unclear. V shed 7 bases and J shed 1 base, with 13 bases lying between them. The CDR3 runs 15 residues. The V gene's germline CDR1 is LNHDA and CDR2 SQIVND (reference sequence). The CDR3 sequence is CASTKIPGTNEKLFF. The CDR3 coding sequence is TGTGCCAGTACCAAAATCCCTGGAACTAATGAAAAACTGTTTTTT.

This clonotype was observed a few times. The rearrangement links TRBV23-1 to TRBJ2-7; D gene unclear. TRBV23-1 is known as an ORF, though its function is uncertain. The CDR3 totals 14 residues. Trimming stripped 3 bases from V and 2 bases from J, with 11 bases between. CDR3 loop: CASSQQNGAYEQYF. In DNA, the CDR3 is TGCGCCAGCAGTCAGCAGAACGGAGCCTACGAGCAGTACTTC.

This clonotype was counted many times. V usage is TRBV28 and J usage is TRBJ1-5; D may be TRBD1 (5 bases). CDR1 and CDR2 (germline): MDHEN, SYDVKM. The length of the CDR3 is 16 residues. Trimming took off 5 bases at V and 0 bases at J, with 14 bases between the two ends. Here the CDR3 reads CASSITGADSNQPQHF. CDR3 bases: TGTGCCAGCAGTATAACCGGGGCAGATAGCAATCAGCCCCAGCATTTT.

This clonotype was recorded at least ten times. This chain joins TRBV25-1 and TRBJ2-4; D gene unclear. The germline V gene has CDR1 MGHDK and CDR2 SYGVNS. The ends were cut back, 1 base at V and 9 bases at J, with 4 bases in the middle. The CDR3 extends over 11 amino acids. The CDR3 sequence: CASSESGIQYF. The DNA of the CDR3 is TGTGCCAGCAGTGAATCGGGCATTCAGTACTTC.

This clonotype was detected many times. This chain uses TRBV6-2 or TRBV6-3 with TRBJ2-5; no clear D gene. V lost 4 bases, J lost 6 bases, and 15 bases lay in between. The CDR3 loop spans 14 amino acids. Germline CDR1 MNHEY, CDR2 SVGEGT. CDR3 region: CASSSGENVKTQYF. In DNA form, the CDR3 reads TGTGCCAGCAGTTCGGGCGAAAACGTCAAGACCCAGTACTTC.

This clonotype showed up many times. The chain uses TRBV7-8 and TRBJ1-5, with 7 nucleotides matching TRBD1. Germline-derived CDR1 and CDR2 are SGHVS and FQNEAQ. V shed 4 bases, J shed 4 bases, and the junction held 7 bases outside the gene matches. CDR3 length: 15 amino acids. Here the CDR3 DNA reads TGTGCCAGCAGCTCTTTCTCGGGACAGAATCAGCCCCAGCATTTT. Its translation is CASSSFSGQNQPQHF.

This clonotype was seen ten or more times. The gene calls are TRBV10-1 and TRBJ2-1; TRBD1 might be the D (6 bases). V was trimmed by 2 bases and J by 3 bases, leaving 11 bases between them. This CDR3 has 15 residues. CDR1 is WNHNN and CDR2 is SYGVQD in the germline V gene (reference sequence). In DNA form, the CDR3 reads TGCGCCAGCAGTGAGAAACCAGGGGACTACAATGAGCAGTTCTTC. It codes for CASSEKPGDYNEQFF.

This clonotype was counted many times. The chain combines TRBV9 with TRBJ2-7, with unresolved D. Trimming took off 4 bases at V and 4 bases at J, with 12 bases between the two ends. CDR3 length: 13 residues. The germline gives CDR1 SGDLS, CDR2 YYNGEE. CDR3 region: CASSKAPPYEQYF. For the CDR3, the DNA is TGTGCCAGCAGCAAAGCTCCCCCTTACGAGCAGTACTTC.

Many counts were recorded for this clonotype. The V and J genes are TRBV9 and TRBJ2-3, with 7 bases matching TRBD1. V dropped 0 bases and J dropped 6; count of bases not matched to a gene: 7. Germline assignment: CDR1 SGDLS and CDR2 YYNGEE. CDR3 length equals 15 residues. This chain's CDR3 is CASSVARTGDDTQYF. The CDR3 DNA sequence: TGTGCCAGCAGCGTAGCTCGTACAGGGGACGATACGCAGTATTTT.

This clonotype was observed many times. This chain uses TRBV27 with TRBJ2-1, with 8 nucleotides matching TRBD1. Germline-derived CDR1 and CDR2 are MNHEY and SMNVEV (reference sequence). This CDR3 has 15 residues. V lost 4 bases, J lost 7 bases, and 9 bases stayed unmatched. For the CDR3, the DNA is TGTGCCAGCAGTTCGCAATTGACAGGGGAAAATGAGCAGTTCTTC. This gives the protein CASSSQLTGENEQFF.

This clonotype appeared many times. The rearrangement uses TRBV2 and TRBJ2-3; D unresolved. The V and J ends lost 6 bases and 2 bases respectively, with 18 bases between them. This CDR3 spans 16 amino acids. Germline loops: CDR1 SNHLY, CDR2 FYNNEI. The CDR3 protein is CASRLIMGKDTDTQYF. The DNA of the CDR3 is TGTGCCAGCAGATTAATAATGGGGAAGGACACAGATACGCAGTATTTT.

This clonotype was picked up many times. The genes are TRBV7-2 and TRBJ2-3, with D unresolved. The CDR3 totals 16 residues. The V gene's germline CDR1 is SGHTA and CDR2 FQGNSA. V shed 5 bases and J shed 5 bases, with 20 bases lying between them. CDR3 DNA sequence: TGTGCCAGCAGCCCACCTTACTGCGGTTGCCGAGATACGCAGTATTTT. As protein: CASSPPYCGCRDTQYF.